This TCR beta chain was sequenced for a study of blood T cell repertoires in COVID-19. Study information: Donors in the United States, Italy and Spain gave samples during acute or convalescent COVID-19. From T cells, B-cell-depleted T cells, or PBMCs came the material, which was cDNA or gDNA.

V was shortened by 5 bases and J by 5 bases, with 15 bases between the two germline ends. This CDR3 comprises 15 residues. The germline V gene has CDR1 SGHTA and CDR2 FQGNSA. In the study's own analysis: The authors estimated nucleated cell counts from reference gene primer amplification. Sequencing was performed with immunoSEQ multiplex PCR; in TCRdb, only in-frame clones are kept and a portion is missing. The V and J calls and clone size are taken from that table; D and trimming were inferred from the DNA. Of about 190,000 clones listed, around three quarters are singletons. The source of this sequence is a man aged 60-69 years with active or convalescent COVID-19. The chain is built from TRBV7-2 and TRBJ2-2, with D possibly matching TRBD2 (6 bases). Sequenced: peripheral blood. As DNA, the CDR3 is TGTGCCAGCAGCACCACGGGACTCTCTACCGGGGAGCTGTTTTTT. Translation: CASSTTGLSTGELFF.